Below, 25 T cell receptor beta chains from the same sample are listed, as sequenced in a study of read filtering for tumor transcriptome and immune sequencing. Molecular barcoded adaptors covering alpha/delta and beta/gamma chains were used on about 390 ng RNA. MiXCR, applied by TCRdb to the reads, yields one record per CDR3 protein. Among about 9,200 distinct CDR3 sequences, about a sixth were seen once, and the ten largest hold 20% to 30%. The specimen sequenced was a population of CD138-negative cells sorted from bone marrow. Receptors were obtained from a donor over 35 with multiple myeloma.

This clonotype has at least ten counts. This rearrangement joins TRBV7-9 to TRBJ2-6; D is undetermined. Trimming left V 3 bases short and J 2 bases short, with 11 bases between. Germline V gene lookup returns CDR1 SEHNR and CDR2 FQNEAQ (reference sequence). This CDR3 has 16 residues. CDR3: CASSLPREPGANVLTF. The CDR3 region has the DNA TGTGCCAGCAGCTTGCCCAGAGAGCCTGGGGCCAACGTCCTGACTTTC.

Ten or more counts support this clonotype. The V call is TRBV7-9, the J call TRBJ2-3; TRBD2 matches 9 bases. The CDR3 runs to 15 residues. Germline V CDR1 and CDR2: SEHNR, FQNEAQ (reference sequence). The J segment lost 3 bases and the V segment lost 3 bases, leaving 4 bases of the junction unmatched. CDR3 amino acids: CASSFPTSGTDTQYF. The CDR3 DNA is TGTGCCAGCAGCTTTCCGACTAGCGGAACAGATACGCAGTATTTT.

This clonotype was recorded a few times. The J gene is TRBJ2-6, the V gene TRBV6-6; D remains ambiguous. The CDR3 is 15 amino acids. Germline CDR1 is MNHNY and CDR2 is SVGAGI (reference sequence). Trimming cost V 1 base and J 2 bases, with 6 bases left between them. The CDR3 nucleotides are TGTGCCAGCAGTTACTTGTCTCCTGGGGCCAACGTCCTGACTTTC. It is translated as CASSYLSPGANVLTF.

This clonotype was observed a handful of times. A far larger clone is one nucleotide away, so this likely arose from a read error. The chain is built from TRBV11-1 and TRBJ2-3, with TRBD2 matching over 8 bases. Germline V gene data show CDR1 as SGHAT and CDR2 as FQDESV (reference sequence). The CDR3 has 17 residues. Trimming at V came to 5 bases and at J to 6 bases, leaving 16 bases not matched to a gene. CDR3 sequence reads: CASSPTLGAGVLDTQYF. The DNA of the CDR3 is TGTGCCAGCAGCCCGACCCTCGGAGCGGGAGTATTGGATACGCAGTATTTT. Together with reference TRBV11-1 and TRBJ2-3, the CDR3 gives the full variable domain: EAEVAQSPRYKITEKSQAVAFWCDPISGHATLYWYRQILGQGPELLVQFQDESVVDDSQLPKDRFSAERLKGVDSTLKIQPAELGDSAMYLCASSPTLGAGVLDTQYFGPGTRLTVL.

Regarding this clonotype: A read error may produce the germline difference seen at one junction end. V gene TRBV20-1 combines with J gene TRBJ2-2; possible D gene TRBD2, 7 bases. The CDR3 has 13 residues. Germline loops: CDR1 DFQATT, CDR2 SNEGSKA (reference sequence). In DNA form, the CDR3 reads TGCAGTGCTAGTGCGGCGGAAACCGGGGGGCTGTTTTTC. This encodes CSASAAETGGLFF.

The chain couples TRBV27 to TRBJ2-1; TRBD2 aligns across 15 bases. The CDR3 totals 17 residues. The V and J ends lost 2 bases and 7 bases, in that order; junction bases with no gene match: 6. The germline gives CDR1 MNHEY, CDR2 SMNVEV (reference sequence). CDR3 amino acids: CASSLNAGLAGGNEQFF. As DNA, the CDR3 is TGTGCCAGCAGTTTAAATGCGGGACTAGCGGGAGGTAATGAGCAGTTCTTC.

Points on this clonotype: A far more abundant clone sits one base away, making this likely a read error. J is TRBJ2-1 and V is TRBV7-6; D might be TRBD2 (5 bases). Germline values: CDR1 SGHVS, CDR2 FNYEAQ. This CDR3 region has 14 residues. In DNA form, the CDR3 reads TGTGCCAGCAGCCCGAGGACTTCCCGCAATGAGCAGCTCTTC. Translated: CASSPRTSRNEQLF. Based on the CDR3 plus reference TRBV7-6 and TRBJ2-1, the full variable domain is GAGVSQSPRYKVTKRGQDVALRCDPISGHVSLYWYRQALGQGPEFLTYFNYEAQQDKSGLPNDRFSAERPEGSISTLTIQRTEQRDSAMYRCASSPRTSRNEQLFGPGTRLTVL.

This clonotype was seen repeatedly, ten times or more. This chain links TRBV29-1 with TRBJ1-1; the D gene is possibly TRBD1 (6 bases). Germline values: CDR1 SQVTM, CDR2 ANQGSEA. This CDR3 is built from 12 residues. Between the trimmed V and J ends, which lost 4 bases and 6 bases, there was a span of 12 bases. CDR3 nucleotide sequence: TGCAGCGTTGTGCGGGGGACATCTGAAGCTTTCTTT. Its translation is CSVVRGTSEAFF. The full variable domain, with the rest looked up from reference TRBV29-1 and TRBJ1-1, is SAVISQKPSRDICQRGTSLTIQCQVDSQVTMMFWYRQQPGQSLTLIATANQGSEATYESGFVIDKFPISRPNLTFSTLTVSNMSPEDSSIYLCSVVRGTSEAFFGQGTRLTVV.

This clonotype has ten or more counts. Possible read error: a much larger clone is one base away. The chain couples TRBV30 to TRBJ2-3, with TRBD1 as a possible D gene (6 bases). The CDR3 runs to 15 residues. Germline-derived CDR1 and CDR2 are GTSNPN and SVGIG (reference sequence). The CDR3 DNA follows: TGTGCCTGGAGGATGGGGGCGCAGGGCACAGATACGCTGTATTTT. Protein product: CAWRMGAQGTDTLYF. Full variable domain (remainder filled in from reference TRBV30 and TRBJ2-3): SQTIHQWPATLVQPVGSPLSLECTVEGTSNPNLYWYRQAAGRGLQLLFYSVGIGQISSEVPQNLSASRPQDRQFILSSKKLLLSDSGFYLCAWRMGAQGTDTLYFGPGTRLTVL.

By share, this clonotype ranks as medium-sized (0.01 to 0.1%). The rearrangement uses TRBV30 and TRBJ2-1; D unclear. There are 15 residues in the CDR3. Germline V gene sequence: CDR1 GTSNPN, CDR2 SVGIG (reference sequence). V lost 3 bases, J lost 1 base, and 13 bases lay in between. CDR3 amino acids: CAWSPGWRSYNEQFF. CDR3 sequence (DNA): TGTGCCTGGAGCCCTGGTTGGCGTTCCTACAATGAGCAGTTCTTC.

The sample holds many counts of this clonotype. This chain links TRBV2 with TRBJ1-2; D is possibly TRBD1 (5 bases). The CDR3 is made up of 13 amino acids. V lost 4 bases to trimming and J lost 4 bases, with 10 bases between them. Germline-derived CDR1 and CDR2 are SNHLY and FYNNEI. CDR3 sequence (DNA): TGTGCCAGCAGTGGGGGCGCAGTCTATGGCTACACCTTC. This codes for CASSGGAVYGYTF.

This clonotype was observed at least ten times. The V and J genes are TRBV6-2 or TRBV6-3 and TRBJ1-1; TRBD1 might be the D (6 bases). The CDR3 is 13 amino acids. Germline lookup yields CDR1 MNHEY and CDR2 SVGEGT. Trimming cost V 1 base and J 11 bases, with 14 bases left between them. The CDR3 region is CASSYFSGADAFF. The CDR3 DNA reads as TGTGCCAGCAGTTACTTCTCAGGGGCAGACGCTTTCTTT.

For this clonotype: Relative to the germline gene, one junction end is altered; a read error may explain this. The J gene is TRBJ1-3, the V gene TRBV20-1, with 7 bases identical to TRBD1. The CDR3 has 14 residues. Per the germline V gene, CDR1 is DFQATT and CDR2 is SNEGSKA (reference sequence). CDR3 in DNA: TGCGGTGCAGCGGGACAGACCTCTGGAAACACCATATATTTT. It is translated as CGAAGQTSGNTIYF.

This clonotype was detected many times. This rearrangement joins TRBV11-1 to TRBJ2-2, with unresolved D. The CDR3 length is 14 residues. Trimming left V 5 bases short and J 3 bases short, with 10 bases between. Per the germline V gene, CDR1 is SGHAT and CDR2 is FQDESV (reference sequence). CDR3 nucleotide sequence: TGTGCCAGCAGCGTCGACGGCTACACCGGGGAGCTGTTTTTT. It codes for CASSVDGYTGELFF.

This clonotype was detected ten times or more. The chain uses TRBV6-2 or TRBV6-3 and TRBJ2-3; a possible D gene is TRBD1 (6 bases). The CDR3 contains 15 residues. V lost 6 bases and J 4 bases, leaving 17 bases between the germline ends. CDR1 MNHEY and CDR2 SVGEGT come from the germline V gene. CDR3 DNA sequence: TGTGCCAGCAGACTTACAGGGATCCTCGCAGATACGCAGTATTTT. It encodes CASRLTGILADTQYF.

This clonotype was counted ten times or more. The chain is built from TRBV3-1 and TRBJ1-1; D perhaps matches TRBD1 (5 bases). V was trimmed by 1 base and J by 7 bases, leaving 10 bases between them. This CDR3 contains 13 residues. Germline values: CDR1 LGHDT, CDR2 YNNKEL (reference sequence). This chain's CDR3 is CASSQGGSGEAFF. DNA of the CDR3: TGTGCCAGCAGCCAAGGGGGCAGTGGTGAAGCTTTCTTT. Looking up the rest from reference TRBV3-1 and TRBJ1-1 gives the full variable domain: DTAVSQTPKYLVTQMGNDKSIKCEQNLGHDTMYWYKQDSKKFLKIMFSYNNKELIINETVPNRFSPKSPDKAHLNLHINSLELGDSAVYFCASSQGGSGEAFFGQGTRLTVV.

Turning to this clonotype: As the CDR3 is not closed by the conserved phenylalanine or tryptophan, this likely results from a read error. It is unclear where the CDR3 begins or ends on the DNA, so no DNA is shown, and the CDR3 is as TCRdb lists it. The CDR3 loop reads CASSLEGAPYEPYL. The V and J genes are TRBV5-1 and TRBJ2-7; the D call in the table, TRBD1, was not verified against the DNA. CDR1 is SGHRS, CDR2 YFSETQ, per germline. The CDR3 totals 14 residues, both ends included.

There are many counts of this clonotype. CDR3 nucleotides: TGTGCCAGCAGTGACCGACTAGCGGGGACCTACGAGCAGTACTTC. It codes for CASSDRLAGTYEQYF. The chain has TRBV6-5 and TRBJ2-7, with 11 bases matching TRBD2. Germline CDR1 MNHEY, CDR2 SVGAGI. The CDR3 is 15 amino acids. J gave up 2 bases and V 5 bases, and 5 bases lay outside the gene matches.

This clonotype ranks as medium-sized (0.01 to 0.1%). The rearrangement links TRBV7-6 to TRBJ2-2; perhaps TRBD2 as D (5 bases). CDR1 is SGHVS and CDR2 is FNYEAQ in the germline V gene. This CDR3 spans 13 amino acids. V was trimmed by 4 bases and J by 7 bases, leaving 10 bases between them. The CDR3 DNA is TGTGCCAGCAGCTCAGAGGGTGGCGGGGAGCTGTTTTTT. This encodes CASSSEGGGELFF.

The sample holds many counts of this clonotype. J is TRBJ2-4 and V is TRBV20-1; 9 bases line up with TRBD1. The CDR3 extends over 16 amino acids. Germline V gene lookup returns CDR1 DFQATT and CDR2 SNEGSKA (reference sequence). The junction had 7 bases not matched to a gene; V was cut back by 4 bases and J by 0 bases. The CDR3 region has the DNA TGCAGTGCTATAAGGGGACAGGGCCTAGCCAAAAACATTCAGTACTTC. This codes for CSAIRGQGLAKNIQYF.

This clonotype was counted ten times or more. This may be a read error, as it is one base from a much larger clone. A read error is likely, as this CDR3 ends without the conserved phenylalanine or tryptophan. The chain has TRBV7-9 and TRBJ1-1; TRBD1 matches 7 bases. This CDR3 has 15 residues. Germline CDR1 reads SEHNR; CDR2 reads FQNEAQ (reference sequence). V lost 5 bases to trimming and J lost 0 bases; unmatched junction nucleotides: 6. As DNA, the CDR3 is TGTGCCAGCAGCAATCAGGGGGGGATGAACACTGAAGCTTTCTTA. It codes for CASSNQGGMNTEAFL.

This clonotype has ten or more counts. CDR3 amino acids: CSVVRGLSWQETQYF. The CDR3 bases are TGCAGCGTTGTTCGGGGGCTAAGTTGGCAAGAGACCCAGTACTTC. The chain links TRBV29-1 to TRBJ2-5; D may match TRBD1 or TRBD2 (6 bases each). The CDR3 loop spans 15 amino acids. V was cut by 4 bases and J by 2 bases, with 17 bases left in between. Per germline, CDR1 SQVTM and CDR2 ANQGSEA.

Only a few counts were recorded for this clonotype. The junction departs from germline at one end; a sequencing error may be responsible. The chain employs TRBV12-3 or TRBV12-4 and TRBJ2-1; a weak D match, TRBD1 (6 bases). CDR3 length: 12 residues. The CDR3 DNA sequence: TGTGCCAGCCAGGGGCCGGGGCCTGAGCAGTCCTTC. Encoded protein: CASQGPGPEQSF.

This clonotype was recorded once. A far larger clone is off by one base, so a read error is likely. The chain has TRBV7-9 and TRBJ2-1, with unresolved D. Germline V gives CDR1 SEHNR, CDR2 FQNEAQ (reference sequence). CDR3 length equals 11 residues. The CDR3 sequence: CASRFYNEQSF. The CDR3 DNA is TGTGCCAGCAGATTTTACAATGAGCAGTCCTTC.

This clonotype was detected ten times or more. The gene calls are TRBV7-2 and TRBJ2-3; 12 bases are shared with TRBD2. Germline values: CDR1 SGHTA, CDR2 FQGNSA. This CDR3 is 18 amino acids long. J was trimmed by 0 bases and V by 1 base; bases with no gene match: 5. Here the CDR3 reads CASSLEASGGASTDTQYF. As DNA, the CDR3 is TGTGCCAGCAGCTTAGAGGCTAGCGGGGGGGCCAGCACAGATACGCAGTATTTT.